One sample yielded the 27 T cell receptor beta chains listed below, sequenced in a study of Ad26.COV2.S vaccination and SARS-CoV-2 variants. Profiled with immunoSEQ multiplex PCR; TCRdb holds only in-frame clones, not every one. The top ten clones hold under 4% of a sample with approximately 400,000 clones, 92% of them seen once. Sequencing was performed on peripheral blood, taken after recovery from COVID-19. Source of these receptors: a human donor who had recovered from COVID-19.

The chain couples TRBV18 to TRBJ2-1; D call uncertain. From germline, CDR1 is KGHSH and CDR2 LQKENI. With 4 bases removed from V and 8 bases from J, the gap between germline ends came to 12 bases. This CDR3 is built from 13 residues. CDR3 sequence (DNA): TGTGCCAGCTCACTAAGGGAAATCTATGAGCAGTTCTTC. The encoded protein is CASSLREIYEQFF.

V is TRBV7-9 and J is TRBJ1-2; D perhaps matches TRBD1 (5 bases). Germline V lookup: CDR1 SEHNR, CDR2 FQNEAQ (reference sequence). Trimming took off 6 bases at V and 8 bases at J, with 16 bases between the two ends. The CDR3 runs 13 residues. The CDR3 is CASRPQGGGGYTF. In DNA form, the CDR3 reads TGTGCCAGCAGGCCCCAGGGAGGTGGGGGCTACACCTTC.

The V gene is TRBV4-3, the J gene TRBJ1-3; D possibly corresponds to TRBD1 (5 bases). The V end was cut by 3 bases, the J end by 3 bases, with 9 bases between. Germline V gives CDR1 LGHNA, CDR2 YSLEER. CDR3 length: 14 amino acids. CDR3 in amino acids: CASSQGVGGNTIYF. For the CDR3, the DNA is TGCGCCAGCAGCCAGGGGGTAGGTGGAAACACCATATATTTT.

V usage is TRBV29-1 and J usage is TRBJ1-2, with D possibly being TRBD1 (5 bases). Trimming removed 2 bases at V and 5 bases at J, with 15 bases between. Germline V CDR1 and CDR2: SQVTM, ANQGSEA. This CDR3 region has 14 residues. The CDR3 nucleotides are TGCAGCGTTGAACTTTTGGTCCAGGGTTATGGCTACACCTTC. Amino acids: CSVELLVQGYGYTF.

The V call is TRBV6-5, the J call TRBJ1-5; D gene ambiguous. Between the trimmed V and J ends, which lost 0 bases and 2 bases, there was a span of 8 bases. The CDR3 consists of 15 residues. Per the germline V gene, CDR1 is MNHEY and CDR2 is SVGAGI. CDR3 nucleotides: TGTGCCAGCAGTTACTCTACCCAGGGCAATCAGCCCCAGCATTTT. It specifies CASSYSTQGNQPQHF.

The V call is TRBV9, the J call TRBJ1-6; D gene uncertain. The V gene lost 1 base and the J gene lost 6 bases, with 8 bases spanning the gap. The CDR3 is made up of 14 amino acids. CDR1 and CDR2 (germline): SGDLS, YYNGEE. This CDR3 is CASSVTQVNSPLHF. The CDR3 nucleotides are TGTGCCAGCAGCGTAACCCAAGTTAATTCACCCCTCCACTTT. The full variable domain, its missing parts supplied by reference TRBV9 and TRBJ1-6, is DSGVTQTPKHLITATGQRVTLRCSPRSGDLSVYWYQQSLDQGLQFLIQYYNGEERAKGNILERFSAQQFPDLHSELNLSSLELGDSALYFCASSVTQVNSPLHFGNGTRLTVT.

This chain joins TRBV12-5 and TRBJ2-1, with 12 bases aligning to TRBD2. The V segment lost 7 bases and the J segment 0 bases; nucleotides outside the gene matches: 10. The CDR3 extends over 18 amino acids. Germline V gene sequence: CDR1 LGHNT, CDR2 FRNRAP. As DNA, the CDR3 is TGTGCTAGTGTCAAGGGGCTAGCGGGGGGGAGCTCCTACAATGAGCAGTTCTTC. Its translation: CASVKGLAGGSSYNEQFF.

The chain combines TRBV6-2 or TRBV6-3 with TRBJ1-4, with 8 bases fitting TRBD1. The CDR3 consists of 13 residues. Germline assignment: CDR1 MNHEY and CDR2 SVGEGT. J was trimmed by 6 bases and V by 5 bases; bases with no gene match: 2. Written as DNA, the CDR3 is TGTGCCAGCAGTGGGACAGGCCATGAAAAACTGTTTTTT. Protein sequence: CASSGTGHEKLFF.

This rearrangement joins TRBV11-2 to TRBJ1-5, with D possibly TRBD1 on 5 matching bases. The germline gives CDR1 SGHAT, CDR2 FQNNGV. The ends were cut back, 1 base at V and 0 bases at J, with 13 bases in the middle. CDR3 size: 17 residues. The CDR3 here is CASSLGPGQVSNQPQHF. CDR3 DNA sequence: TGTGCCAGCAGCTTAGGCCCGGGGCAGGTTAGCAATCAGCCCCAGCATTTT.

The table lists this clone with a few counts. The chain recombines TRBV20-1 with TRBJ1-2, with D possibly TRBD1 on 5 matching bases. The germline V and J ends were trimmed by 6 bases and 5 bases, with 10 bases remaining between them. Germline CDR1 and CDR2: DFQATT and SNEGSKA (reference sequence). The CDR3 spans 11 residues. The CDR3, as DNA: TGCAGTGCCGGGACTCCTTATGGCTACACCTTC. Translation gives CSAGTPYGYTF.

The chain has TRBV6-2 or TRBV6-3 and TRBJ1-6, with D maybe TRBD1 (5 bases). Trimming removed 2 bases from V and 9 bases from J, with 17 bases in between. The germline CDR1 and CDR2 sequences are MNHEY and SVGEGT. The CDR3 is 16 amino acids. The CDR3 reads CASSYPIGPRGSPLHF. The CDR3 region has the DNA TGTGCCAGCAGTTACCCCATAGGACCAAGGGGTTCACCCCTCCACTTT.

This chain uses TRBV2 with TRBJ1-5, with D tentatively TRBD1 (6 bases). V gave up 7 bases and J gave up 7 bases, with 8 bases separating them. CDR1 and CDR2 from the germline V gene are SNHLY and FYNNEI. This CDR3 region has 11 residues. CDR3 sequence (DNA): TGTGCCAGCAAGGGGGGACAGCCCCAGCATTTT. This encodes CASKGGQPQHF.

This clone was recorded only once. V and J are TRBV4-3 and TRBJ1-1; tentatively, D is TRBD1 (5 bases). V lost 0 bases to trimming and J lost 0 bases, with 11 bases between them. Germline assignment: CDR1 LGHNA and CDR2 YSLEER. The CDR3 has 16 amino acids. DNA of the CDR3: TGCGCCAGCAGCCAAGATACAGGACACCTGAACACTGAAGCTTTCTTT. This encodes CASSQDTGHLNTEAFF.

In the case of this clone: This same CDR3 is encoded by further DNA sequences in the sample. This chain's CDR3 is CASGSQETQYF. Written as DNA, the CDR3 is TGCGCCAGCGGCTCACAAGAGACCCAGTACTTC. The chain combines TRBV5-1 with TRBJ2-5; no reliable D call. CDR3 length: 11 amino acids. V lost 7 bases, J lost 2 bases, and 6 bases lay in between. The germline CDR1 and CDR2 sequences are SGHRS and YFSETQ. Drawing the rest from reference TRBV5-1 and TRBJ2-5, the complete variable domain is KAGVTQTPRYLIKTRGQQVTLSCSPISGHRSVSWYQQTPGQGLQFLFEYFSETQRNKGNFPGRFSGRQFSNSRSEMNVSTLELGDSALYLCASGSQETQYFGPGTRLLVL.

The rearrangement links TRBV6-5 to TRBJ2-3; tentative D call: TRBD1 (8 bases). The V and J ends lost 11 bases and 2 bases respectively, with 20 bases between them. The CDR3 loop spans 15 amino acids. Germline values: CDR1 MNHEY, CDR2 SVGAGI. The CDR3 spells CACYPGGQVTDTQYF. Written as DNA, the CDR3 is TGTGCCTGCTACCCGGGGGGACAGGTCACAGATACGCAGTATTTT.

V is TRBV5-1 and J is TRBJ1-2; unclear D gene. The ends were cut back, 1 base at V and 2 bases at J, with 9 bases in the middle. The CDR3 is 14 amino acids. From germline, CDR1 is SGHRS and CDR2 YFSETQ. CDR3 in amino acids: CASSLLETNYGYTF. DNA of the CDR3: TGCGCCAGCAGCTTGCTAGAGACAAACTATGGCTACACCTTC.

The V and J genes are TRBV2 and TRBJ1-1; D unclear. The germline V gene encodes CDR1 SNHLY and CDR2 FYNNEI. The CDR3 runs 15 residues. The V end lost 5 bases, the J end lost 0 bases, and 13 bases lay between the germline ends. CDR3 loop: CASSPSLGLNTEAFF. The DNA of the CDR3 is TGTGCCAGCAGTCCATCCCTAGGCCTGAACACTGAAGCTTTCTTT.

This CDR3 reads CASTLQFRGYEQYF. The CDR3 coding sequence is TGTGCCAGCACCCTACAGTTCCGGGGCTACGAGCAGTACTTC. The V gene is TRBV6-5, the J gene TRBJ2-7; tentative D call: TRBD2 (5 bases). Germline values: CDR1 MNHEY, CDR2 SVGAGI. The CDR3 is 14 amino acids. Trimming took 7 bases from V and 3 from J, leaving 16 bases between them.

The chain joins TRBV4-2 to TRBJ1-4; weak D call: TRBD1 (5 bases). The CDR3 is made up of 17 amino acids. The germline CDR1 and CDR2 sequences are LGHNA and YNFKEQ. The germline V and J ends were trimmed by 0 bases and 5 bases, with 16 bases remaining between them. The CDR3 region has the DNA TGTGCCAGCAGCCAAGAGAGGGGAAAACACCGGAATGAAAAACTGTTTTTT. Encoded protein: CASSQERGKHRNEKLFF.

The rearrangement links TRBV20-1 to TRBJ1-1; D unresolved. Germline V gives CDR1 DFQATT, CDR2 SNEGSKA (reference sequence). This CDR3 comprises 10 residues. Trimming took off 5 bases at V and 0 bases at J, with 1 base between the two ends. DNA of the CDR3: TGCAGTGCTCTGAACACTGAAGCTTTCTTT. Its translation is CSALNTEAFF.

The rearrangement joins TRBV6-5 to TRBJ1-2; D unresolved. The CDR3 is 12 residues long. Trimming cost V 5 bases and J 4 bases, with 8 bases left between them. Germline V gene lookup returns CDR1 MNHEY and CDR2 SVGAGI. CDR3 sequence reads: CASSLEGYGYTF. The CDR3 DNA reads as TGTGCCAGCAGTCTAGAGGGCTATGGCTACACCTTC.

J is TRBJ2-3 and V is TRBV11-3, with unresolved D. CDR1 and CDR2 (germline): SGHNT, YENEEA. Trimming took off 4 bases at V and 4 bases at J, with 12 bases between the two ends. CDR3 length: 14 amino acids. CDR3 sequence (DNA): TGTGCCAGCAGCTCCGAAAGGACCGCAGATACGCAGTATTTT. Translating gives CASSSERTADTQYF.

The rearrangement links TRBV15 to TRBJ2-7, with D tentatively TRBD1 (5 bases). This CDR3 comprises 13 residues. Germline loops: CDR1 LNHNV, CDR2 YYDKDF (reference sequence). Trimming pared 4 bases from V and 5 bases from J, leaving 12 bases between. CDR3 DNA sequence: TGTGCCACCAGCAAAAAGGGGCTGGACGAGCAGTACTTC. Translated: CATSKKGLDEQYF.

The rearrangement links TRBV12-5 to TRBJ2-7; the D gene could be TRBD1 or TRBD2 (5 bases each). This CDR3 spans 11 amino acids. V lost 8 bases, J lost 6 bases, and 11 bases lay in between. Germline-derived CDR1 and CDR2 are LGHNT and FRNRAP. CDR3 DNA sequence: TGTGCTAGTACAGGTGGGGGCGAGCAGTACTTC. Translation gives CASTGGGEQYF.

A few counts support this clone. This sequence joins TRBV2 and TRBJ2-7; D uncertain. The length of the CDR3 is 13 residues. V was clipped by 7 bases and J by 2 bases, with 12 bases between them. CDR1 SNHLY and CDR2 FYNNEI come from the germline V gene. CDR3 amino acids: CASMRLVTYEQYF. CDR3 in DNA: TGTGCCAGCATGCGGCTAGTCACCTACGAGCAGTACTTC. Full variable domain (rest looked up from reference TRBV2 and TRBJ2-7): EPEVTQTPSHQVTQMGQEVILRCVPISNHLYFYWYRQILGQKVEFLVSFYNNEISEKSEIFDDQFSVERPDGSNFTLKIRSTKLEDSAMYFCASMRLVTYEQYFGPGTRLTVT.

The chain recombines TRBV19 with TRBJ1-1; D remains unclear. Per the germline V gene, CDR1 is LNHDA and CDR2 is SQIVND (reference sequence). V lost 6 bases and J 2 bases, leaving 19 bases between the germline ends. This CDR3 is built from 16 residues. The CDR3: CASRIRPPPGNTEAFF. The CDR3 DNA is TGTGCCAGTAGAATACGACCCCCCCCGGGCAACACTGAAGCTTTCTTT.

CDR3 DNA: TGTGCCAGCTCACCTACTGGGGGGACTAGCGGTCAGTTCTTC. Translation gives CASSPTGGTSGQFF. J is TRBJ2-1 and V is TRBV18; TRBD2 aligns across 11 bases. The CDR3 totals 14 residues. The V and J ends lost 3 bases and 13 bases, in that order; junction bases with no gene match: 8. From germline, CDR1 is KGHSH and CDR2 LQKENI.